Listed below are T cell receptor beta chains from one sample, sequenced in a study of blood T cell repertoires in COVID-19. Produced via immunoSEQ multiplex PCR; TCRdb's table is partial and in-frame only. The sample carries fewer than 300,000 clones, roughly 85% recorded once. Sample: peripheral blood. These receptors originate from a man aged 50 or older with active or convalescent COVID-19. Each CDR3 is given without its conserved first and last residue.

cdr3_length j_call v_call cdr3_aa
13 TRBJ1-1 TRBV9 ASSVGSLAGTEAF
11 TRBJ1-5 TRBV6-5 ASSPLGSQPQH
12 TRBJ2-7 TRBV29-1 SVGRTGGINEQY
11 TRBJ1-2 TRBV3-1/TRBV3-2 ASSRGQGGGYT
11 TRBJ1-2 TRBV15 ATSSRFPYGYT
14 TRBJ2-3 TRBV5-4 ASSLRLAGGRDTQY
11 TRBJ2-7 TRBV6-5 ASSDREINEQY
12 TRBJ1-2 TRBV5-1 ASSLSQANYGYT
10 TRBJ2-2 TRBV28 ASREGGGELF
13 TRBJ1-1 TRBV4-1 ASSQIDSPNTEAF
13 TRBJ2-5 TRBV7-3 ASSYSGTGVETQY
14 TRBJ1-4 TRBV28 ASRVATGGTNEKLF
13 TRBJ1-3 TRBV3-1/TRBV3-2 ASSAWDRTGNTIY
16 TRBJ2-7 TRBV27 ASSTGTSGRALGYEQY
13 TRBJ2-2 TRBV7-9 ASSFLGGMAGELF
12 TRBJ2-5 TRBV10-1 ASRPRTSGGTQY
12 TRBJ1-6 TRBV7-8 ASSFRHGNSPLH
14 TRBJ2-5 TRBV7-2 ASSLNPGLAGGLPY
12 TRBJ1-2 TRBV18 ASSPPAGADGYT
15 TRBJ2-1 TRBV10-3 AISELGRGDGYNEQF
14 TRBJ2-7 TRBV30 ASSAGPLQGSYEQY
10 TRBJ2-5 TRBV6-5 ASGERQETQY